This entry lists 10 T cell receptor beta chains sequenced from one sample in a study of T cells in women clearing cervical HPV infection listed by TCRdb under 2018. Preparation of the library involved the immunoSEQ multiplex PCR assay. The immuneACCESS repertoire file appears here via TCRdb, limited to in-frame rearrangements. These files lack a portion of the clones; in checked studies, under half of the deficit traces to unresolved V genes, and the cause of the others is not known. The data table for this sample lists around 24,000 clones. Of the sample, about 3.9% is held by the ten largest clones. Sequenced: blood buffy coat. Source of these receptors: a woman between 18 and 75 years old with a cervical HPV16 infection that either progressed to CIN3+ or cleared (not recorded which).

With respect to this clone: The missing CDR3 end, 3 residues past where the read stops, is filled in from the germline J gene. This chain joins TRBV20-1 and TRBJ2-3; 7 bases match TRBD1. This CDR3 has 15 residues. CDR1 and CDR2 (germline): DFQATT, SNEGSKA (reference sequence). V shed 5 bases and J 3 bases; nucleotides not matched to a gene: 11. The CDR3 here is CSACPTGSKTDTQYF. The DNA read from the CDR3 is TGCAGTGCTTGCCCGACAGGGTCCAAAACAGATACG.

To note about this clone: At one boundary the junction diverges from the germline segment, which might be a read error. The read is 3 residues too short to cover the CDR3 end, so that end is filled in from the germline J gene. V and J are TRBV7-2 and TRBJ2-3, with TRBD1 identical over 8 bases. The CDR3 runs to 14 residues. Germline assignment: CDR1 SGHTA and CDR2 FQGNSA. CDR3 region: CASSDWTGTDAQYF. The sequenced part of the CDR3 DNA is TGTGCCAGCAGCGACTGGACAGGGACAGATGCG.

Notes on this clone: The read falls 3 residues short of the CDR3 end, and the missing part is taken from the germline J gene. The J gene is TRBJ1-3, the V gene TRBV7-2; the D is unclear. This CDR3 spans 13 amino acids. The V gene's germline CDR1 is SGHTA and CDR2 FQGNSA. V lost 3 bases, J lost 4 bases, and 7 bases lay in between. The CDR3 bases that were read are TGTGCCAGCAGCTTCGACACAGGAAACACC. This translates into CASSFDTGNT. The whole CDR3 reads CASSFDTGNTIYF.

On this clone itself: The read comes to an end 3 residues before the CDR3 does, leaving the germline J gene to fill in the end. The chain couples TRBV10-3 to TRBJ2-4, with TRBD1 matching over 9 bases. The CDR3 consists of 13 residues. Germline V gene sequence: CDR1 ENHRY, CDR2 SYGVKD. CDR3 bases read: TGTGCCATCAGTGATCGGGACAGGGCGACT. Translating gives CAISDRDRAT. The full CDR3 sequence reads CAISDRDRATQYF.

As to this clone: Read data end 3 residues before the CDR3 end; the end is taken from the germline J gene. The chain couples TRBV10-3 to TRBJ2-1; weak D call: TRBD1 (5 bases). Trimming pared 7 bases from V and 4 bases from J, leaving 17 bases between. CDR3 length: 15 residues. Per the germline V gene, CDR1 is ENHRY and CDR2 is SYGVKD. CDR3 region: CAINYQAGPYNEQFF. Partial CDR3 DNA: TGTGCCATCAATTACCAGGCAGGGCCTTACAATGAG.

A remark on this clone: The read gets to within 3 residues of the CDR3 end, and the germline J gene fills in the rest. V usage is TRBV2 and J usage is TRBJ1-1; no clear D gene. The V end lost 4 bases, the J end lost 0 bases, and 9 bases lay between the germline ends. The CDR3 has 14 residues. Germline V gene data show CDR1 as SNHLY and CDR2 as FYNNEI. The DNA read from the CDR3 is TGTGCCAGCAGTGTAGCCCCCATGAACACTGAA. This codes for CASSVAPMNTE. The entire CDR3 reads CASSVAPMNTEAFF.

CDR3 sequence reads: CAWNSGGWSDTQYF. The sequenced CDR3 bases are TGTGCCTGGAACAGCGGGGGGTGGTCGGATACG. The gene calls are TRBV30 and TRBJ2-3; 9 bases align to TRBD2. The CDR3 extends 3 residues past the end of the read, so its final part is completed from the germline J gene. In germline, CDR1 is GTSNPN, CDR2 SVGIG (reference sequence). Trimming cost V 4 bases and J 6 bases; bases outside gene matches: 8. The CDR3 is 14 residues long.

On this clone: The read is 3 residues too short to cover the CDR3 end, so that end is filled in from the germline J gene. The chain employs TRBV2 and TRBJ1-2; D remains ambiguous. Germline values: CDR1 SNHLY, CDR2 FYNNEI. The CDR3 is 13 residues long. V was pared by 3 bases and J by 4 bases, with 9 bases between. The CDR3 bases that were read are TGTGCCAGCAGTGATGGGCTTCGCTATGGC. Protein product: CASSDGLRYG. The full CDR3 sequence reads CASSDGLRYGYTF. Filled out from reference TRBV2 and TRBJ1-2, the complete variable domain reads EPEVTQTPSHQVTQMGQEVILRCVPISNHLYFYWYRQILGQKVEFLVSFYNNEISEKSEIFDDQFSVERPDGSNFTLKIRSTKLEDSAMYFCASSDGLRYGYTFGSGTRLTVV.

Worth noting for this clone: The read is 3 residues too short to cover the CDR3 end, so that end is filled in from the germline J gene. V usage is TRBV18 and J usage is TRBJ2-2; 7 bases fit TRBD1. The CDR3 is made up of 15 amino acids. Germline CDR1 is KGHSH and CDR2 is LQKENI. V shed 6 bases and J 0 bases; nucleotides not matched to a gene: 4. CDR3 residues: CASSPGQTNTGELFF. Partial CDR3 DNA: TGTGCCAGCTCTCCGGGACAGACGAACACCGGGGAG. The full variable domain, with the rest looked up from reference TRBV18 and TRBJ2-2, is NAGVMQNPRHLVRRRGQEARLRCSPMKGHSHVYWYRQLPEEGLKFMVYLQKENIIDESGMPKERFSAEFPKEGPSILRIQQVVRGDSAAYFCASSPGQTNTGELFFGEGSRLTVL.

A remark on this clone: The read stops 3 residues short of the end of the CDR3; the missing end is completed from the germline J gene. V is TRBV7-3 and J is TRBJ2-7; 7 nucleotides line up with TRBD1. The CDR3 contains 14 residues. V lost 1 base and J lost 3; bases outside the gene matches: 3. Germline CDR1 and CDR2: SGHTA and FQGTGA. The CDR3 is CASSLRDRGYEQYF. CDR3 DNA, as far as it was read: TGTGCCAGCAGCTTAAGGGACAGAGGCTACGAG.